This entry is about one TCR beta chain. This clonotype was seen at least ten times. Which antigen it targets is not known. Base-call qualities are not available, and no considerably larger clone is one nucleotide away. These data are taken from a study of T cell repertoires in cytomegalovirus infection (dated by TCRdb to about 2019). Some background on the complete study: Alongside well-studied HLA-B-restricted epitopes, the peptide stimulations were aimed at recently identified HLA-C-restricted CMV epitopes, whose presentation resists viral immunomodulation. Donor HLA type was relevant to the analysis, as public TCR beta signatures indicated carriage of CMV infection together with the matching HLA type. The investigation overall reported the following: Cumulative frequency of public TCR beta family members discriminated carriers of CMV infection plus the relevant HLA type in this cohort and an independent roughly 320-donor cohort. The ex vivo response was dominated by HLA-C-restricted CMV-specific TCR beta clonotypes, which also provided the single most frequent clonotype in two of eight donors.

Per the germline V gene, SGHTA is the CDR1 and FQGNSA is the CDR2. The CDR3, from cysteine to phenylalanine, totals 10 residues. Of all the DNA, just the CDR3 is kept, 30 bases in frame from base 1. V gives up 11 bases and J gives up 6 bases, and the segment between their germline ends measures 7 bases. Sequencing instrument: Illumina HiSeq 1500. TCRdb took the public reads, trimmed them with fastp at Q25, ran MiXCR for clone calling and kept in-frame beta chains. CDR3 protein sequences are deduplicated, and each keeps its most common genes and DNA. This sample comprises hundreds of thousands of distinct CDR3 sequences, 31% of them detected only once. Roughly 13% of the sample is in the top ten clones. What this sample's treatment or condition label stands for: in vitro stimulation with specific CMV peptide epitopes to enrich CMV-specific T cells.

The chain employs TRBV7-2 and TRBJ2-2; no D segment can be confidently identified. The sequence was obtained from a human donor in good health (CMV status not recorded). Some clones in this sample may be carry-over from other donors' samples. Sequences were derived from cultured CD8+ T cells from PBMCs, sampled from culture after CMV antigen stimulation. The CDR3 here reads CAGWAGELFF. The DNA sequence is as follows: TGTGCCGGATGGGCCGGGGAGCTGTTTTTT.